This T cell receptor (beta chain) stems from a study of shared clonotypes between healthy human individuals. About the study: Per donor, CD8 memory used one plate, CD8 naive used two, CD4 memory used three and CD4 naive used three. Regarding the study as a whole: The study generally estimated greater richness for naive than memory subsets. In having few donors, the study represented limited genetic and exposure-history diversity.

Regarding this clone: Antigen: not known.

Clones were read by immunoSEQ multiplex PCR, and TCRdb kept only the in-frame ones, dropping some. The profile shows about 2.2 million clones, about 93% of them singletons. Only CD45RO-negative cells positively selected for CCR7 counted as naive CD8 cells, so terminally differentiated effector memory CD45RA+ cells were excluded. Healthy HIV-negative adults without recent acute infections or vaccinations served as donors. This TCR was recovered from a young man in good health. Some clones in this sample may be carry-over from other donors' samples. Sequenced: naive CD8+ T cells from PBMCs.

The CDR3 DNA reads as TGTGCCAGCAGCTTAGTAGCGGGAGGTAAGAATGAGCAGTTCTTC. Its translation: CASSLVAGGKNEQFF. This chain uses TRBV7-2 with TRBJ2-1; 10 bases align to TRBD2. J gave up 7 bases and V 1 base, and 4 bases lay outside the gene matches. The CDR3 spans 15 residues. Germline V gene lookup returns CDR1 SGHTA and CDR2 FQGNSA.